This is a list of T cell receptor beta chains from one sample in a study of cytomegalovirus exposure and HLA in healthy donors. Clones were read by immunoSEQ multiplex PCR, and TCRdb kept only the in-frame ones, dropping some. The sample lists more than 150,000 clones; more than 75% were seen once. The sequencing sample was made of PBMCs. The receptors were gathered from a woman in her 30s in good health and CMV-seropositive. Both conserved end residues are part of each CDR3. D genes are given only for firm matches. Not all rows give a size; the values are once, few, many and, for expanded clones, a class.

CASSLSTTSGQETQYF,TGTGCCAGCAGCCTCAGTACGACTAGCGGCCAAGAGACCCAGTACTTC,TRBD2,TRBV7-9,.,TRBJ2-5
CASSQGQGMGQPQHF,TGCGCCAGCAGCCAAGGACAGGGTATGGGGCAGCCCCAGCATTTT,TRBD1,TRBV4-1,.,TRBJ1-5
CASSDRETYNEQFF,TGTGCCAGCAGCGACAGGGAGACCTACAATGAGCAGTTCTTC,TRBD1,TRBV6-6,.,TRBJ2-1
CASSPRGLAGVPYEQYF,TGTGCCAGCAGCCCTAGAGGTCTAGCGGGGGTTCCCTACGAGCAGTACTTC,TRBD2,TRBV11-2,once,TRBJ2-7
CASSLVLAARNNEQFF,TGTGCCAGCAGCTTAGTCCTAGCGGCCAGGAACAATGAGCAGTTCTTC,TRBD2,TRBV7-9,.,TRBJ2-1
CASSIGQGVSYEQYF,TGTGCCAGTAGTATCGGACAGGGGGTCTCCTACGAGCAGTACTTC,TRBD1,TRBV19,.,TRBJ2-7
CASSSSGGLSGNTIYF,TGTGCCAGCAGTTCATCAGGGGGCTTGAGTGGAAACACCATATATTTT,TRBD1,TRBV28,.,TRBJ1-3
CASSLVSGFGTEAFF,TGTGCCAGCAGCTTAGTTTCGGGATTCGGCACTGAAGCTTTCTTT,.,TRBV7-8,few,TRBJ1-1
CASSPARDRQNEQYF,TGTGCCAGCAGCCCAGCCCGGGACAGACAAAACGAGCAGTACTTC,TRBD1,TRBV6-1,.,TRBJ2-7
CASSAKGQNRSYEQYF,TGTGCCAGCAGTGCAAAGGGACAAAATAGATCCTACGAGCAGTACTTC,.,TRBV6-1,.,TRBJ2-7
CASSLRASGGEETQYF,TGTGCCAGCAGCTTAAGAGCCAGCGGGGGTGAAGAGACCCAGTACTTC,TRBD2,TRBV11-2,.,TRBJ2-5
CASSEYSEKTGGDEKLFF,TGTGCCAGCAGTGAATATTCGGAGAAGACAGGGGGCGATGAAAAACTGTTTTTT,TRBD1,TRBV25-1,.,TRBJ1-4
CASSLSTGMTGELFF,TGCGCCAGCAGCCTCTCGACAGGAATGACCGGGGAGCTGTTTTTT,.,TRBV5-1,.,TRBJ2-2
CASSPPDRVYEQYF,TGTGCCAGCAGCCCACCGGACAGGGTCTACGAGCAGTACTTC,TRBD1,TRBV9,.,TRBJ2-7
CASSLVASGGEETQYF,TGTGCCAGCAGCTTGGTGGCTAGCGGGGGGGAAGAGACCCAGTACTTC,TRBD2,TRBV5-5,.,TRBJ2-5
CASSYRANYGYTF,TGTGCCAGCAGTTACCGGGCTAACTATGGCTACACCTTC,.,TRBV6-5,.,TRBJ1-2
CASSPVGGPQETQYF,TGTGCCAGCTCACCCGTGGGGGGTCCCCAAGAGACCCAGTACTTC,.,TRBV18,few,TRBJ2-5
CASSPISGQGRSPLHF,TGTGCCAGCAGCCCGATCTCGGGACAGGGAAGATCACCCCTCCACTTT,TRBD1,TRBV5-5,few,TRBJ1-6
CASSLRDLGEKLFF,TGCGCCAGCAGCTTACGGGACTTAGGTGAAAAACTGTTTTTT,.,TRBV5-1,.,TRBJ1-4
CASSTLTDRVESPLHF,TGTGCCAGCAGCACCCTAACGGACAGGGTTGAGTCACCCCTCCACTTT,TRBD1,TRBV28,.,TRBJ1-6
CASSVPTQSYEQYF,TGTGCCAGCAGCGTGCCGACACAGTCCTACGAGCAGTACTTC,.,TRBV5-4,once,TRBJ2-7
CASNPRGRNQPQHF,TGTGCCAGCAATCCCAGGGGGCGCAATCAGCCCCAGCATTTT,TRBD1,TRBV28,.,TRBJ1-5
CASSQDPSANYGYTF,TGCGCCAGCAGCCAAGACCCGTCGGCTAACTATGGCTACACCTTC,.,TRBV4-1,.,TRBJ1-2
CAAVGLNYGYTF,TGTGCCGCGGTAGGACTTAACTATGGCTACACCTTC,.,TRBV28,.,TRBJ1-2
CASSYSDRAWGYTF,TGTGCCAGCAGTTACTCTGACAGGGCCTGGGGCTACACCTTC,TRBD1,TRBV6-6,.,TRBJ1-2
CASSFGPRDTEAFF,TGTGCCAGCAGCTTTGGGCCCAGGGACACTGAAGCTTTCTTT,.,TRBV11-3,once,TRBJ1-1
CASSPRDRGVHYGYTF,TGTGCCAGCAGCCCCCGGGACAGGGGAGTTCACTATGGCTACACCTTC,TRBD1,TRBV7-9,.,TRBJ1-2
CASSQVDRDNQPQHF,TGCGCCAGCAGCCAGGTAGACAGAGATAATCAGCCCCAGCATTTT,.,TRBV4-1,few,TRBJ1-5
CAISGGVQETQYF,TGTGCCATCAGTGGGGGGGTACAAGAGACCCAGTACTTC,.,TRBV10-3,.,TRBJ2-5
CASSQDQTGRYEQYF,TGCGCCAGCAGCCAAGATCAGACAGGGCGCTACGAGCAGTACTTC,TRBD1,TRBV4-3,.,TRBJ2-7
CASREALQGVSGYTF,TGTGCCAGCAGGGAGGCTCTACAGGGAGTCAGTGGCTACACCTTC,.,TRBV6-1,.,TRBJ1-2
CASSYSRTGHGQPQHF,TGTGCCAGCAGTTACTCCAGGACAGGGCACGGTCAGCCCCAGCATTTT,TRBD1,TRBV6-5,.,TRBJ1-5
CASSNPRLEGGNQPQHF,TGTGCCAGCAGTAACCCGAGGTTGGAGGGAGGCAATCAGCCCCAGCATTTT,.,TRBV7-8,few,TRBJ1-5
CASSNRGYNSPLHF,TGTGCCAGCAGCAACAGGGGCTATAATTCACCCCTCCACTTT,TRBD1,TRBV7-2,.,TRBJ1-6
CASSLNSGDEQFF,TGTGCCAGCAGCTTAAATTCCGGGGATGAGCAGTTCTTC,.,TRBV7-3,.,TRBJ2-1
CASSPSPGLAGGRETQYF,TGCGCCAGCAGCCCGTCCCCCGGACTAGCGGGGGGGAGAGAGACCCAGTACTTC,TRBD2,TRBV4-1,.,TRBJ2-5
CASSPEGAVTNEKLFF,TGTGCCAGCTCACCAGAGGGGGCAGTAACTAATGAAAAACTGTTTTTT,TRBD1,TRBV18,.,TRBJ1-4
CASSRQGQGYGYTF,TGTGCCAGCAGTAGACAGGGGCAAGGCTATGGCTACACCTTC,TRBD1,TRBV28,.,TRBJ1-2
CASSILGARYEQYF,TGTGCCAGTAGTATCCTGGGGGCACGTTACGAGCAGTACTTC,.,TRBV19,.,TRBJ2-7
CASSEGRNYGYTF,TGTGCCAGCAGTGAAGGTAGAAACTATGGCTACACCTTC,.,TRBV2,.,TRBJ1-2
CASSRTLNYGYTF,TGTGCCAGCAGCCGGACTCTTAACTATGGCTACACCTTC,.,TRBV6-5,.,TRBJ1-2
CASSLTEEKLFF,TGTGCCAGCAGCTTAACGGAGGAAAAACTGTTTTTT,.,TRBV5-6,few,TRBJ1-4
CASSSGRGWYGYTF,TGTGCCAGCAGTTCGGGCCGGGGTTGGTATGGCTACACCTTC,.,TRBV28,.,TRBJ1-2
CASSLSPGIRQETQYF,TGTGCCAGCAGCCTCTCTCCAGGGATACGGCAAGAGACCCAGTACTTC,.,TRBV4-2,.,TRBJ2-5
CASSIGGNNYGYTF,TGTGCCAGTAGTATCGGGGGAAACAACTATGGCTACACCTTC,.,TRBV19,.,TRBJ1-2
CASSPPGRGDSGNTIYF,TGTGCCAGCTCACCACCCGGACGCGGGGACTCTGGAAACACCATATATTTT,.,TRBV18,.,TRBJ1-3
CASSLYAYNEQFF,TGTGCCAGCAGCCTCTACGCGTACAATGAGCAGTTCTTC,.,TRBV11-2,few,TRBJ2-1
CASSQDLSSGANVLTF,TGCGCCAGCAGCCAAGATCTGAGCTCTGGGGCCAACGTCCTGACTTTC,.,TRBV4-3,.,TRBJ2-6
CASSDPGQGYTEAFF,TGTGCCAGCAGTGACCCGGGACAGGGTTACACTGAAGCTTTCTTT,TRBD1,TRBV28,.,TRBJ1-1
CASSQALAGGRTDTQYF,TGTGCCAGCAGCCAGGCACTAGCGGGGGGCAGAACAGATACGCAGTATTTT,TRBD2,TRBV5-4,.,TRBJ2-3
CASSGDRDDYGYTF,TGTGCCAGCTCAGGGGACAGGGACGACTATGGCTACACCTTC,TRBD1,TRBV18,.,TRBJ1-2
CASSLSDPRNNSPLHF,TGTGCCAGCAGTTTGTCGGATCCCAGGAATAATTCACCCCTCCACTTT,.,TRBV28,.,TRBJ1-6
CASSPGETEAFF,TGCGCCAGCAGCCCCGGGGAAACTGAAGCTTTCTTT,.,TRBV5-1,.,TRBJ1-1
CAWSAPKGQGLNEKLFF,TGTGCCTGGAGTGCCCCGAAGGGGCAAGGGTTGAATGAAAAACTGTTTTTT,.,TRBV30,.,TRBJ1-4
CASSLREESYEQYF,TGTGCCAGCAGTTTACGGGAGGAGTCCTACGAGCAGTACTTC,TRBD2,TRBV27,.,TRBJ2-7
CATSRDRRAAGYQFRTDTQYF,TGTGCCACCAGCAGAGATAGGCGGGCGGCCGGATACCAATTTCGCACAGATACGCAGTATTTT,.,TRBV15,few,TRBJ2-3
CASSLFRAGGPKVEQFF,TGCGCCAGCAGCTTGTTTCGTGCGGGGGGGCCCAAGGTTGAGCAGTTCTTC,TRBD2,TRBV5-1,.,TRBJ2-1
CASSSIQRGSGGYTF,TGTGCCAGCAGCTCGATCCAGCGGGGATCAGGCGGCTACACCTTC,.,TRBV11-2,.,TRBJ1-2